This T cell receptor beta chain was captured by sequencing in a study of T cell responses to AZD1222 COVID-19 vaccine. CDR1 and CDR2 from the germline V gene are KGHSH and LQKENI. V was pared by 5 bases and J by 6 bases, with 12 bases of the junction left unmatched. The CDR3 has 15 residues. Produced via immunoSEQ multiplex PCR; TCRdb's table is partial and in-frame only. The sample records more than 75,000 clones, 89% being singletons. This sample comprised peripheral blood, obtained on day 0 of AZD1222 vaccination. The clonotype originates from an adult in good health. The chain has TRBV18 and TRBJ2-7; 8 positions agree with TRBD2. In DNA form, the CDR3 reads TGTGCCAGCTCAGCCACAACGCGGGCGGGAGGCGAGCAGTACTTC. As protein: CASSATTRAGGEQYF.